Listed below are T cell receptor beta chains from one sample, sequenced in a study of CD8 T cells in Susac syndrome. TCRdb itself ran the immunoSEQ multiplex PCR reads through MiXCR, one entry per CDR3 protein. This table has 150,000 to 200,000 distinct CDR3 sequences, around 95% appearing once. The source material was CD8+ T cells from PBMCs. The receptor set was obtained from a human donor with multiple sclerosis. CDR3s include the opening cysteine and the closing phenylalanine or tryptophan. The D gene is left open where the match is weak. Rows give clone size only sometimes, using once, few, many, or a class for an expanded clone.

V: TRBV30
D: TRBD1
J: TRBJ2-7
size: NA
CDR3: CAWSGTGTEAYEQYF
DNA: TGTGCCTGGAGCGGAACTGGGACAGAGGCCTACGAGCAGTACTTC

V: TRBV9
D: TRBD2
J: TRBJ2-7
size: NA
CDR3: CASSPSGGAAPFEQYF
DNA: TGTGCCAGCAGCCCTAGCGGGGGGGCGGCTCCCTTCGAGCAGTACTTC

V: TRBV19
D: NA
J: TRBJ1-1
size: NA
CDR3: CASIAPNTEAFF
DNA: TGTGCCAGTATCGCTCCGAACACTGAAGCTTTCTTT

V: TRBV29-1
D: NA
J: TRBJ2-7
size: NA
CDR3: CSVWSSSEQYF
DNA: TGCAGCGTTTGGTCTAGCTCCGAGCAGTACTTC

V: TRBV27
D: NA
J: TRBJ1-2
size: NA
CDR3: CASGWSSNYGYTF
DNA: TGTGCCAGCGGTTGGTCCAGCAACTATGGCTACACCTTC

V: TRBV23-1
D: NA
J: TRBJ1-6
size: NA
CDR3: CASTGGSYNSPLHF
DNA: TGCGCCAGCACCGGTGGGTCCTATAATTCACCCCTCCACTTT

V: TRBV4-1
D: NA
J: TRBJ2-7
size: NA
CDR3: CASSPGVGEQYF
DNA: TGCGCCAGCAGTCCAGGGGTCGGCGAGCAGTACTTC

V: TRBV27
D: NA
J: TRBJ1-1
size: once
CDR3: CASSLGAGGTEAFF
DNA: TGTGCCAGCAGTCTTGGGGCCGGGGGGACTGAAGCTTTCTTT

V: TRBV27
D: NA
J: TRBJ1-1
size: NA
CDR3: CASSYQPFTYEAFF
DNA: TGTGCCAGCAGTTATCAGCCATTTACTTATGAAGCTTTCTTT

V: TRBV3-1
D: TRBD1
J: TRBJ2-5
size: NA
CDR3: CASSQLTGSWETQYF
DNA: TGTGCCAGCAGCCAGCTGACAGGGAGTTGGGAGACCCAGTACTTC

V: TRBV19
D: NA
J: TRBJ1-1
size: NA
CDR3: CASSMGRDLNTEAFF
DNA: TGTGCCAGTAGTATGGGGAGGGACTTGAACACTGAAGCTTTCTTT

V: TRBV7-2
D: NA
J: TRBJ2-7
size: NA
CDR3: CASSPTRGGTYEQYF
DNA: TGTGCCAGCAGCCCAACCAGGGGAGGAACCTACGAGCAGTACTTC

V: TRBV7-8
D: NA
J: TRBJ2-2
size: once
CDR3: CASSFRGAPNGELFF
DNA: TGTGCCAGCAGCTTCCGGGGGGCGCCCAACGGGGAGCTGTTTTTT

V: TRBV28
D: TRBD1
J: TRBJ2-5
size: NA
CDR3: CASSTRRGQETQYF
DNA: TGTGCCAGCAGTACCCGCAGGGGGCAAGAGACCCAGTACTTC

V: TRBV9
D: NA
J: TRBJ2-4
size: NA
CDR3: CASSSRTEFNF
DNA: TGTGCCAGCAGCTCACGGACAGAGTTTAACTTC

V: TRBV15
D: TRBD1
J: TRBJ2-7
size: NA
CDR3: CATSRGTGGYYEQYF
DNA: TGTGCCACCAGCAGAGGGACAGGGGGCTACTACGAGCAGTACTTC

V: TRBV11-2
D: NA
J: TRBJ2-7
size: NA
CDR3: CASSPATDYEQYF
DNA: TGTGCCAGCAGCCCAGCGACAGACTACGAGCAGTACTTC